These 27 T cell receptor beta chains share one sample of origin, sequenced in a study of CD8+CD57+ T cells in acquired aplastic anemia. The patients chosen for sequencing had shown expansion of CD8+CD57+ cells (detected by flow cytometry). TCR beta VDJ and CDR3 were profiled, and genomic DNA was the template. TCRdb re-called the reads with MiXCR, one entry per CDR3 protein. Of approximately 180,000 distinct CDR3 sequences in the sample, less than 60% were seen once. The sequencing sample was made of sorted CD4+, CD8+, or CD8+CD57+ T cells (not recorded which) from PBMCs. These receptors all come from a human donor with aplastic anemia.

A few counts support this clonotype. CDR3 protein: CASSLMPHEQYF. In DNA, the CDR3 is TGTGCCAGCAGCTTAATGCCTCACGAGCAGTACTTC. The chain uses TRBV7-9 and TRBJ2-7, with D uncertain. The CDR3 consists of 12 residues. Trimming removed 2 bases at V and 5 bases at J, with 7 bases between. Germline lookup yields CDR1 SEHNR and CDR2 FQNEAQ (reference sequence). The full variable domain, in which reference TRBV7-9 and TRBJ2-7 provide the parts outside the CDR3, is DTGVSQNPRHKITKRGQNVTFRCDPISEHNRLYWYRQTLGQGPEFLTYFQNEAQLEKSRLLSDRFSAERPKGSFSTLEIQRTEQGDSAMYLCASSLMPHEQYFGPGTRLTVT.

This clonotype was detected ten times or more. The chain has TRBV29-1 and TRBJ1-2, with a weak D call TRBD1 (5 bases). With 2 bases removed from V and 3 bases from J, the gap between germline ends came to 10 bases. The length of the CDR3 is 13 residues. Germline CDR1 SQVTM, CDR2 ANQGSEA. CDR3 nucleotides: TGCAGCGTTGAACGAGGGGTTGACTATGGCTACACCTTC. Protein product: CSVERGVDYGYTF. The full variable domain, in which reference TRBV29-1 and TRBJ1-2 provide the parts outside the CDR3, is SAVISQKPSRDICQRGTSLTIQCQVDSQVTMMFWYRQQPGQSLTLIATANQGSEATYESGFVIDKFPISRPNLTFSTLTVSNMSPEDSSIYLCSVERGVDYGYTFGSGTRLTVV.

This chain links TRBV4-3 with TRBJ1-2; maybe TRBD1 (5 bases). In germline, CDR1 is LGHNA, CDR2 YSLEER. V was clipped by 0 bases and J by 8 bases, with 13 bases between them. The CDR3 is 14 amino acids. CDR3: CASSQETARWGYTF. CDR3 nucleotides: TGCGCCAGCAGCCAAGAGACAGCCCGATGGGGCTACACCTTC.

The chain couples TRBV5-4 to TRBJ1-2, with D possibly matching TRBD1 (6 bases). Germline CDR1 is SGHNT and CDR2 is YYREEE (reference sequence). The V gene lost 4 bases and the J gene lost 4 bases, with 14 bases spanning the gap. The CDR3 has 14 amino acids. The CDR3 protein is CASSIDAGVYGYTF. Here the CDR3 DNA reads TGTGCCAGCAGCATAGACGCAGGGGTCTATGGCTACACCTTC.

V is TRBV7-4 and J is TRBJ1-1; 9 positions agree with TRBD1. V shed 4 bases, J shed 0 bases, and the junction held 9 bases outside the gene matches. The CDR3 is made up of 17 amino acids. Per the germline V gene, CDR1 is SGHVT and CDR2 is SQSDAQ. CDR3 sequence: CASSSRTGAGMNTEAFF. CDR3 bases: TGTGCCAGCAGCTCGAGGACAGGGGCGGGAATGAACACTGAAGCTTTCTTT.

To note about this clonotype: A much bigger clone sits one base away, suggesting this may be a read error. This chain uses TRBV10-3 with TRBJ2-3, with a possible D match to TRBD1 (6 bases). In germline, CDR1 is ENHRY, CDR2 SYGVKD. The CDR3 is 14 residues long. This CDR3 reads CVSSPDRAGDTQYF. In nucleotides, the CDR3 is TGTGTCTCCAGCCCGGACAGAGCAGGAGATACGCAGTATTTT.

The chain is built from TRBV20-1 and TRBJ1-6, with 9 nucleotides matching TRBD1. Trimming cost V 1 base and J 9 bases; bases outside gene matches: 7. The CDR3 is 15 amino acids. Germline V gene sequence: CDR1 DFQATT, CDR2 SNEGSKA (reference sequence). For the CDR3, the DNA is TGCAGTGCTAGAGGTCCGACAGGGGGAGGTTCACCCCTCCACTTT. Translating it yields CSARGPTGGGSPLHF.

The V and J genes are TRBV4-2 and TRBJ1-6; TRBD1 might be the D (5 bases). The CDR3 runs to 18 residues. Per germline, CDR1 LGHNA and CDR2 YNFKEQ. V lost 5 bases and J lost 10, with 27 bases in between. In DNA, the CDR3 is TGTGCCAGCAGCACTGCCGGGGACGGAGTTTCACGGAGGTCACCCCTCCACTTT. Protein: CASSTAGDGVSRRSPLHF.

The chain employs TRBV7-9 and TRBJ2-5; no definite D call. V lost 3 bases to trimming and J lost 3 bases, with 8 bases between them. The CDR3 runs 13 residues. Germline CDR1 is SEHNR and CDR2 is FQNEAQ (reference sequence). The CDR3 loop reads CASSFVGEETQYF. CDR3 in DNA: TGTGCCAGCAGCTTTGTTGGAGAAGAGACCCAGTACTTC.

DNA for the CDR3: TGTGCCACCAGTGAATCAGGGGGCTTTACCGGGGAGCTGTTTTTT. This gives the protein CATSESGGFTGELFF. The chain uses TRBV24-1 and TRBJ2-2; 8 nucleotides line up with TRBD1. Trimming at V came to 4 bases and at J to 5 bases, leaving 5 bases not matched to a gene. The germline CDR1 and CDR2 sequences are KGHDR and SFDVKD. The CDR3 runs 15 residues.

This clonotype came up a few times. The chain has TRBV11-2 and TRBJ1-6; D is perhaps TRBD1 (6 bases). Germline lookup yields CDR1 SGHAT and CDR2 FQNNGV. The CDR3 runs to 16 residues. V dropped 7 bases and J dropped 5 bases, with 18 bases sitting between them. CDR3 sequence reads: CASTLDWGAHNSPLHF. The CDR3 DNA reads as TGTGCCAGCACCCTCGATTGGGGGGCTCATAATTCACCCCTCCACTTT.

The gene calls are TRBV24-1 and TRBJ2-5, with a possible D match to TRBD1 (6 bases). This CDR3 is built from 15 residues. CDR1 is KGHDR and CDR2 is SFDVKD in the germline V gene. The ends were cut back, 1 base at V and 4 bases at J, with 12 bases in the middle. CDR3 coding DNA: TGTGCCACCAGTGATTTCCGTGGACAGAGAGAGACCCAGTACTTC. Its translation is CATSDFRGQRETQYF.

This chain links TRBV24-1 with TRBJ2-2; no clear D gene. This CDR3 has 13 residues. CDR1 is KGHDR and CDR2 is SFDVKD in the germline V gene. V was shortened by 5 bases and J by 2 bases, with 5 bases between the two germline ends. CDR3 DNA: TGTGCCACCAGTGCCGTCAACACCGGGGAGCTGTTTTTT. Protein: CATSAVNTGELFF.

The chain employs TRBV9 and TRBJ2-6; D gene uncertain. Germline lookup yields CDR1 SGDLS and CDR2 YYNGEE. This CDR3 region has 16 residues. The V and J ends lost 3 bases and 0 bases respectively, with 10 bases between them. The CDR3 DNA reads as TGTGCCAGCAGCGCATTCGGCTTCTCTGGGGCCAACGTCCTGACTTTC. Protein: CASSAFGFSGANVLTF.

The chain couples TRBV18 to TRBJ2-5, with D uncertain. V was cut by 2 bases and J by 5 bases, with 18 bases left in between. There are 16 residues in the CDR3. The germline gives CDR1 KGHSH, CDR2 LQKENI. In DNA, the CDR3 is TGTGCCAGCTCACCAGCTCGAGTAGTGGCTCAGGAGACCCAGTACTTC. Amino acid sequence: CASSPARVVAQETQYF. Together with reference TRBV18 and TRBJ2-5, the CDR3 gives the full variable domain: NAGVMQNPRHLVRRRGQEARLRCSPMKGHSHVYWYRQLPEEGLKFMVYLQKENIIDESGMPKERFSAEFPKEGPSILRIQQVVRGDSAAYFCASSPARVVAQETQYFGPGTRLLVL.

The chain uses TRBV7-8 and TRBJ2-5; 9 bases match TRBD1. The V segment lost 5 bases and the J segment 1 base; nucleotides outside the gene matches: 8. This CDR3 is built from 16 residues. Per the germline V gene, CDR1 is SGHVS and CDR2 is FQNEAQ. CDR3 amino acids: CASSPPGTGIQETQYF. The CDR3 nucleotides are TGTGCCAGCAGCCCCCCCGGGACAGGGATCCAAGAGACCCAGTACTTC.

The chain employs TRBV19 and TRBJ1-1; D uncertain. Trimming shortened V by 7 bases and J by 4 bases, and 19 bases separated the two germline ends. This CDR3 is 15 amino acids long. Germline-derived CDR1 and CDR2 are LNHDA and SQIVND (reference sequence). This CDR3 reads CASNRFYRSGTEAFF. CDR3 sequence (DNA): TGTGCCAGTAACAGATTCTATCGAAGCGGCACTGAAGCTTTCTTT.

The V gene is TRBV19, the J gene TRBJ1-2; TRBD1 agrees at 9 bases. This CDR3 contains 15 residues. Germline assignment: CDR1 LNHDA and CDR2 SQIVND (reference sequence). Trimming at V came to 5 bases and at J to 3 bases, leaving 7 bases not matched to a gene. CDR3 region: CASSPGQGSYYGYTF. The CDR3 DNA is TGTGCCAGTAGTCCGGGACAGGGCTCCTACTATGGCTACACCTTC.

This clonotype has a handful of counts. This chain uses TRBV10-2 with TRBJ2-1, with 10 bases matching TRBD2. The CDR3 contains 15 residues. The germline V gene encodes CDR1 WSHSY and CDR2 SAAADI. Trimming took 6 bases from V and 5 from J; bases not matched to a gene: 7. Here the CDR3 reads CASRDSGGGHNEQFF. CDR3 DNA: TGCGCCAGCAGGGACAGCGGGGGGGGGCACAATGAGCAGTTCTTC.

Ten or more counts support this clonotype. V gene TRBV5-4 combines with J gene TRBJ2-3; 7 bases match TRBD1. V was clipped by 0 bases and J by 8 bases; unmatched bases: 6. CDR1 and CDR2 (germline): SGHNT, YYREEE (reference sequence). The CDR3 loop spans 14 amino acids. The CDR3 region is CASSLASGGSTQYF. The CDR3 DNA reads TGTGCCAGCAGCTTGGCCTCAGGGGGAAGTACGCAGTATTTT.

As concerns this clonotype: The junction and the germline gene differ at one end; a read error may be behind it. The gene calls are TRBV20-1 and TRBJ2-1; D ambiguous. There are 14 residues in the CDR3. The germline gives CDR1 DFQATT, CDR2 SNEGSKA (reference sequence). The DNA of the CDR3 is TGCAGTGCACGGCGATCGGCAAACGCCAATGAGCAGATCTTC. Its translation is CSARRSANANEQIF.

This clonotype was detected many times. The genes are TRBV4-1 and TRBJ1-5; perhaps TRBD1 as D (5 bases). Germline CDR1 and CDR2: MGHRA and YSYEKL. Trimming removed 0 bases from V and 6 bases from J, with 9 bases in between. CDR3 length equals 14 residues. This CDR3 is CASSQERGAQPQHF. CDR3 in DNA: TGCGCCAGCAGCCAAGAGAGGGGTGCTCAGCCCCAGCATTTT.

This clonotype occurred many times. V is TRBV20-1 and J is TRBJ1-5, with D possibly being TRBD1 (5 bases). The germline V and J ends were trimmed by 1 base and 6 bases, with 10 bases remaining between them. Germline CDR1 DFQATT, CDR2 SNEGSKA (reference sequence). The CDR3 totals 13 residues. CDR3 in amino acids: CSARVGESQPQHF. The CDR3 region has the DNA TGCAGTGCTAGAGTGGGGGAAAGTCAGCCCCAGCATTTT.

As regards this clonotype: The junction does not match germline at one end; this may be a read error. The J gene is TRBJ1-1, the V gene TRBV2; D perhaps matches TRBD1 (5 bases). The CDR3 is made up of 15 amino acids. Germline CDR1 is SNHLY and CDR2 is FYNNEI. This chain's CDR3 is CASRTMGRSNTVAFF. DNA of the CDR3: TGTGCCAGCAGAACGATGGGACGGTCGAACACTGTAGCTTTCTTT.

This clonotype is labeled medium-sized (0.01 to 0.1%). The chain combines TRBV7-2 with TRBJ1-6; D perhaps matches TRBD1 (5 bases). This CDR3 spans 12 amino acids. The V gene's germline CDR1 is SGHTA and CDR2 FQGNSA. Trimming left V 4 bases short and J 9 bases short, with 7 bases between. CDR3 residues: CASSSRASPLHF. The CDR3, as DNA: TGTGCCAGCAGCTCCAGGGCTTCACCCCTCCACTTT.

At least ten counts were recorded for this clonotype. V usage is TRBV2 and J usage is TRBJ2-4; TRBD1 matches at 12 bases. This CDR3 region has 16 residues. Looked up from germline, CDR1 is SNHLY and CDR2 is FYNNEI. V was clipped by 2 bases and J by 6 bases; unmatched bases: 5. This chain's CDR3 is CASSEMGQGALNIQYF. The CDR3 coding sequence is TGTGCCAGCAGTGAAATGGGACAGGGGGCTTTAAACATTCAGTACTTC.

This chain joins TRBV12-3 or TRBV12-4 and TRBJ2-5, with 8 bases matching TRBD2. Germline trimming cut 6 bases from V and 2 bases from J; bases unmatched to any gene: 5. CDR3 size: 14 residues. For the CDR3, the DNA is TGTGCCAGCAGGTTTACGGGGGGGCAAGAGACCCAGTACTTC. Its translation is CASRFTGGQETQYF.